One sample yielded the 14 T cell receptor beta chains listed below, sequenced in a study of shared clonotypes between healthy human individuals. Naive CD8 cells lacked CD45RO, underwent positive selection for CCR7 and left out terminally differentiated effector memory CD45RA+ cells. Profiled with immunoSEQ multiplex PCR; TCRdb holds only in-frame clones, not every one. The repertoire holds about 1,900,000 clones, with roughly 94% as singletons. The sample was naive CD8+ T cells sorted from blood. These receptors were collected from a man between 18 and 29 years old in good health.

To note about this clone: The sample contains more than one DNA sequence encoding this CDR3. The genes are TRBV11-3 and TRBJ1-1; D is perhaps TRBD1 (5 bases). Trimming took 3 bases from V and 2 from J, leaving 10 bases between them. Germline V CDR1 and CDR2: SGHNT, YENEEA. This CDR3 has 14 amino acids. CDR3 bases: TGTGCCAGCAGCTTGCGGGGCCCAAACACTGAAGCTTTCTTT. Amino acids: CASSLRGPNTEAFF.

Details on this clone: Within the sample, other DNA sequences also encode this same CDR3. The J gene is TRBJ2-1, the V gene TRBV11-2; no reliable D call. V lost 1 base to trimming and J lost 2 bases, with 0 bases between them. This CDR3 spans 12 amino acids. Germline CDR1 SGHAT, CDR2 FQNNGV. The CDR3 DNA is TGTGCCAGCAGCTTAGCCTACAATGAGCAGTTCTTC. It translates to CASSLAYNEQFF.

The gene calls are TRBV6-5 and TRBJ2-1; the match to TRBD1 covers 7 bases. This CDR3 contains 14 residues. Per the germline V gene, CDR1 is MNHEY and CDR2 is SVGAGI. J lost 5 bases, V lost 3 bases, and 4 bases had no gene match. DNA of the CDR3: TGTGCCAGCAGTTATGGACAGGCAGACAATGAGCAGTTCTTC. It codes for CASSYGQADNEQFF.

The V call is TRBV6-5, the J call TRBJ2-7, with 7 bases matching TRBD2. V gave up 5 bases and J gave up 0 bases; unmatched junction bases: 7. Germline CDR1 is MNHEY and CDR2 is SVGAGI. CDR3 length: 15 amino acids. CDR3 protein: CASSHLAEFSYEQYF. CDR3 sequence (DNA): TGTGCCAGCAGTCATCTAGCGGAGTTCTCCTACGAGCAGTACTTC.

The chain is built from TRBV4-1 and TRBJ1-1, with D possibly being TRBD1 (6 bases). Deletions cut 4 bases from V and 4 bases from J, with 22 bases between. Per germline, CDR1 MGHRA and CDR2 YSYEKL. The length of the CDR3 is 17 residues. The DNA of the CDR3 is TGCGCCAGCAGCCTAACTGGGGGGCGAGGCCCAGGCACTGAAGCTTTCTTT. It is translated as CASSLTGGRGPGTEAFF.

This clone is a singleton in its sample. The V gene is TRBV25-1, the J gene TRBJ1-5; 8 nucleotides align to TRBD1. This CDR3 region has 14 residues. Germline assignment: CDR1 MGHDK and CDR2 SYGVNS. The trim removed 4 bases at V and 8 bases at J, leaving 7 bases unmatched. The CDR3 nucleotides are TGTGCCAGCAGTGTGACAGGGGCGTATGAGCCCCAGCATTTT. Protein sequence: CASSVTGAYEPQHF. Full variable domain (rest looked up from reference TRBV25-1 and TRBJ1-5): EADIYQTPRYLVIGTGKKITLECSQTMGHDKMYWYQQDPGMELHLIHYSYGVNSTEKGDLSSESTVSRIRTEHFPLTLESARPSHTSQYLCASSVTGAYEPQHFGDGTRLSIL.

The gene calls are TRBV28 and TRBJ1-6; maybe TRBD1 (6 bases). The CDR3 extends over 16 amino acids. V was cut by 5 bases and J by 4 bases, with 15 bases left in between. In germline, CDR1 is MDHEN, CDR2 SYDVKM. The CDR3 DNA reads as TGTGCCAGCAGTACCTCGGACAGCAAATATAATTCACCCCTCCACTTT. It is translated as CASSTSDSKYNSPLHF.

This clone has only one observation. The chain joins TRBV4-1 to TRBJ2-1; unclear D gene. The CDR3 runs 13 residues. The V end lost 2 bases, the J end lost 7 bases, and 9 bases lay between the germline ends. The germline gives CDR1 MGHRA, CDR2 YSYEKL. The CDR3 DNA reads TGCGCCAGCAGCCAAAGCATAGGGAATGAGCAGTTCTTC. Translating it yields CASSQSIGNEQFF.

The V and J genes are TRBV5-1 and TRBJ1-1; D possibly corresponds to TRBD1 (6 bases). From germline, CDR1 is SGHRS and CDR2 YFSETQ. V was cut by 2 bases and J by 1 base, with 15 bases left in between. This CDR3 is 16 amino acids long. As DNA, the CDR3 is TGCGCCAGCAGCTTAGGCGGGCCGGACAGGAACACTGAAGCTTTCTTT. This encodes CASSLGGPDRNTEAFF. Drawing the rest from reference TRBV5-1 and TRBJ1-1, the complete variable domain is KAGVTQTPRYLIKTRGQQVTLSCSPISGHRSVSWYQQTPGQGLQFLFEYFSETQRNKGNFPGRFSGRQFSNSRSEMNVSTLELGDSALYLCASSLGGPDRNTEAFFGQGTRLTVV.

The genes are TRBV6-6 and TRBJ2-3; TRBD2 might be the D (5 bases). The ends were cut back, 2 bases at V and 6 bases at J, with 12 bases in the middle. CDR1 and CDR2 (germline): MNHNY, SVGAGI (reference sequence). This CDR3 region has 14 residues. CDR3 sequence: CASSYREPLDTQYF. In DNA, the CDR3 is TGTGCCAGCAGTTACCGGGAACCCCTGGATACGCAGTATTTT.

This clone occurred once. The chain recombines TRBV5-1 with TRBJ2-1, with D possibly TRBD2 on 7 matching bases. The CDR3 totals 14 residues. CDR1 and CDR2 (germline): SGHRS, YFSETQ. Trimming shortened V by 1 base and J by 5 bases, and 10 bases separated the two germline ends. The CDR3 region is CASSLWGGHNEQFF. The CDR3, as DNA: TGCGCCAGCAGCTTGTGGGGGGGCCACAATGAGCAGTTCTTC.

This clone was seen once. The identical CDR3 is also encoded by other nucleotide sequences in the sample. The rearrangement joins TRBV27 to TRBJ2-2, with a possible D match to TRBD1 (5 bases). CDR1 and CDR2 (germline): MNHEY, SMNVEV (reference sequence). The CDR3 consists of 14 residues. V was trimmed by 9 bases and J by 1 base, leaving 12 bases between them. The CDR3 reads CASSIQGNTGELFF. DNA for the CDR3: TGTGCCAGTTCTATTCAGGGGAACACCGGGGAGCTGTTTTTT.

The chain couples TRBV7-9 to TRBJ1-4; perhaps TRBD1 as D (6 bases). This CDR3 region has 12 residues. Germline V gene sequence: CDR1 SEHNR, CDR2 FQNEAQ (reference sequence). Deletions cut 6 bases from V and 12 bases from J, with 14 bases between. The DNA of the CDR3 is TGTGCCAGCAGTGCCGGGGGCGACGAACTGTTTTTT. As protein: CASSAGGDELFF. Combining the CDR3 with reference TRBV7-9 and TRBJ1-4 gives the whole variable domain DTGVSQNPRHKITKRGQNVTFRCDPISEHNRLYWYRQTLGQGPEFLTYFQNEAQLEKSRLLSDRFSAERPKGSFSTLEIQRTEQGDSAMYLCASSAGGDELFFGSGTQLSVL.

This chain uses TRBV9 with TRBJ2-3; D unclear. CDR3 length equals 15 residues. CDR1 and CDR2 (germline): SGDLS, YYNGEE. V dropped 0 bases and J dropped 3 bases, with 11 bases sitting between them. The CDR3 region is CASSVGLLSTDTQYF. As DNA, the CDR3 is TGTGCCAGCAGCGTAGGGCTCCTCTCGACAGATACGCAGTATTTT.